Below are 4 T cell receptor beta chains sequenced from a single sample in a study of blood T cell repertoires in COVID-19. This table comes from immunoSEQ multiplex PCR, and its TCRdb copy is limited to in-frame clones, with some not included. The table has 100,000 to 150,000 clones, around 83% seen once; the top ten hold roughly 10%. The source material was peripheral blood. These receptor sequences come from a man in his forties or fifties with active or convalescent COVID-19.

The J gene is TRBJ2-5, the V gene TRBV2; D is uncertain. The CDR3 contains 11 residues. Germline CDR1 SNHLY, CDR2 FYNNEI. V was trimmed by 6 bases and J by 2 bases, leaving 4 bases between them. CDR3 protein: CASSVQETQYF. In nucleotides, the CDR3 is TGTGCCAGCAGCGTACAAGAGACCCAGTACTTC.

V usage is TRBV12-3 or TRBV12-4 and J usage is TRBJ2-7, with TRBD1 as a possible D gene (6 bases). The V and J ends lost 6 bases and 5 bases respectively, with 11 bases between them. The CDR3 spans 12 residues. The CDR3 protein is CASRPDSHEQYF. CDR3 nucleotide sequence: TGTGCCAGCAGGCCGGACAGTCACGAGCAGTACTTC.

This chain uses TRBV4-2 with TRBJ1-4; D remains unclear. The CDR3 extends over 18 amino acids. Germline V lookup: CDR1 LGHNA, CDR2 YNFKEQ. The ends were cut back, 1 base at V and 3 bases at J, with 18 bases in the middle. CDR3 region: CASSQGEERVWANEKLFF. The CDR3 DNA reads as TGTGCCAGCAGCCAAGGGGAGGAAAGGGTATGGGCTAATGAAAAACTGTTTTTT.

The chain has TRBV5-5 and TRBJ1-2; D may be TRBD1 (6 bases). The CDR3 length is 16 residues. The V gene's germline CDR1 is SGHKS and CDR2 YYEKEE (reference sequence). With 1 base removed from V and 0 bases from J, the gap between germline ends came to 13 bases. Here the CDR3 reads CASSLSPGGTNYGYTF. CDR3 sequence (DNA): TGTGCCAGCAGCTTGTCTCCGGGGGGCACTAACTATGGCTACACCTTC.